Each of the 31 T cell receptor beta chains below was sequenced from the same sample in a study of cytomegalovirus exposure and HLA in healthy donors. Use of 60 Vbeta and 13 Jbeta primers characterized the PCR. Data came from immunoSEQ multiplex PCR; TCRdb stores just in-frame clones and leaves some out. The sample consists of roughly 150,000 clones, over 70% of them appearing once. Sequencing was done on a sample of PBMCs. These receptors all come from a woman in her forties in good health and CMV-seronegative.

This chain joins TRBV2 and TRBJ2-7; D remains ambiguous. Trimming left V 6 bases short and J 3 bases short, with 9 bases between. Per germline, CDR1 SNHLY and CDR2 FYNNEI. This CDR3 contains 12 residues. The CDR3 loop reads CASSGEYYEQYF. The CDR3 DNA follows: TGTGCCAGCAGCGGAGAGTACTACGAGCAGTACTTC.

The chain joins TRBV19 to TRBJ1-3; 8 bases agree with TRBD1. The CDR3 covers 16 residues. Germline V gene data show CDR1 as LNHDA and CDR2 as SQIVND (reference sequence). Losses at the gene ends were 4 bases for V and 2 bases for J; bases not matched to a gene: 7. The CDR3 protein is CASSKDREVPGNTIYF. CDR3 DNA: TGTGCCAGTAGTAAGGACAGGGAAGTTCCTGGAAACACCATATATTTT.

The chain employs TRBV27 and TRBJ2-7; TRBD1 might be the D (5 bases). Looked up from germline, CDR1 is MNHEY and CDR2 is SMNVEV (reference sequence). V dropped 2 bases and J dropped 6 bases, with 11 bases sitting between them. The CDR3 extends over 13 amino acids. The CDR3 DNA reads TGTGCCAGCAGTTTACAGGACAAGGGCGAGCAGTACTTC. It translates to CASSLQDKGEQYF.

Concerning this clone itself: The junction differs from germline at one of its ends, possibly a read error. V usage is TRBV25-1 and J usage is TRBJ1-5; D might be TRBD1 (6 bases). The CDR3 loop spans 15 amino acids. Looked up from germline, CDR1 is MGHDK and CDR2 is SYGVNS. The CDR3: CASREFRGSNQPQHF. The CDR3 DNA reads as TGTGCCAGCAGGGAATTCAGGGGATCTAATCAGCCCCAGCATTTT.

The chain employs TRBV11-1 and TRBJ2-1, with 13 bases fitting TRBD2. Germline CDR1 is SGHAT and CDR2 is FQDESV (reference sequence). The CDR3 consists of 17 residues. The J segment lost 0 bases and the V segment lost 4 bases, leaving 3 bases of the junction unmatched. The CDR3 here is CASSSRTSGSSYNEQFF. CDR3 sequence (DNA): TGTGCCAGCAGCTCCAGGACTAGCGGGAGCTCCTACAATGAGCAGTTCTTC.

This chain links TRBV5-4 with TRBJ2-7, with 7 nucleotides matching TRBD2. Germline CDR1 and CDR2: SGHNT and YYREEE (reference sequence). The CDR3 has 13 amino acids. The J segment lost 6 bases and the V segment lost 4 bases, leaving 7 bases of the junction unmatched. The CDR3 DNA reads TGTGCCAGCAGCCGGGGACGGGGGGTCGAGCAGTACTTC. It yields the protein CASSRGRGVEQYF.

The chain couples TRBV5-1 to TRBJ1-2; possible D gene TRBD1, 5 bases. Deletions cut 2 bases from V and 1 base from J, with 6 bases between. This CDR3 spans 13 amino acids. Germline CDR1 and CDR2: SGHRS and YFSETQ. CDR3 nucleotide sequence: TGCGCCAGCAGCTTTGACAGTAACTATGGCTACACCTTC. Translated, it gives CASSFDSNYGYTF.

This clone was detected once. The chain recombines TRBV7-9 with TRBJ2-4; D gene unclear. Trimming removed 5 bases from V and 3 bases from J, with 11 bases in between. The CDR3 spans 14 residues. Looked up from germline, CDR1 is SEHNR and CDR2 is FQNEAQ (reference sequence). As DNA, the CDR3 is TGTGCCAGCAGCCCCAGACTGGACAAAAACATTCAGTACTTC. This sequence encodes CASSPRLDKNIQYF.

The chain recombines TRBV30 with TRBJ1-6; 9 nucleotides line up with TRBD1. The CDR3 length is 13 residues. Germline lookup yields CDR1 GTSNPN and CDR2 SVGIG (reference sequence). The ends lost 3 bases at V and 8 bases at J; junction bases unmatched: 2. Written as DNA, the CDR3 is TGTGCCTGGAGGAGACAGGGGGATTCACCCCTCCACTTT. Translation: CAWRRQGDSPLHF.

J is TRBJ2-2 and V is TRBV7-9; D gene unclear. CDR3 length equals 13 residues. The V gene lost 0 bases and the J gene lost 7 bases, with 6 bases spanning the gap. Germline V gives CDR1 SEHNR, CDR2 FQNEAQ (reference sequence). CDR3 loop: CASSLARSGELFF. Here the CDR3 DNA reads TGTGCCAGCAGCTTAGCGAGAAGCGGGGAGCTGTTTTTT.

The genes are TRBV7-2 and TRBJ2-3; tentative D call: TRBD1 (6 bases). The CDR3 spans 16 residues. V was trimmed by 5 bases and J by 3 bases, leaving 18 bases between them. The germline V gene has CDR1 SGHTA and CDR2 FQGNSA. The CDR3 bases are TGTGCCAGCAGCCAGGGGTTGGGTCCAGTTACAGATACGCAGTATTTT. It translates to CASSQGLGPVTDTQYF.

V is TRBV4-2 and J is TRBJ2-3; 12 bases match TRBD2. Per the germline V gene, CDR1 is LGHNA and CDR2 is YNFKEQ. The CDR3 is 19 amino acids. The junction had 14 bases not matched to a gene; V was cut back by 6 bases and J by 1 base. DNA for the CDR3: TGTGCCAGCAGTCTTAGGGAGCTAGCGGGAGGGTTGGGCACAGATACGCAGTATTTT. Translating it yields CASSLRELAGGLGTDTQYF.

The chain couples TRBV5-1 to TRBJ2-7; D is possibly TRBD1 (6 bases). The CDR3 loop spans 13 amino acids. V was cut by 4 bases and J by 0 bases, with 8 bases left in between. The germline gives CDR1 SGHRS, CDR2 YFSETQ. The CDR3 reads CASSRQDSYEQYF. Written as DNA, the CDR3 is TGCGCCAGCAGCCGACAGGACTCCTACGAGCAGTACTTC.

Comments on this clone: One end of the junction varies from germline; a read error may be responsible. The chain joins TRBV7-9 to TRBJ2-3; TRBD2 agrees at 9 bases. CDR3 length equals 15 residues. Germline loops: CDR1 SEHNR, CDR2 FQNEAQ (reference sequence). CDR3 DNA: TGTGCCAGCAGCTTGGGGCGGGGGGGCACCGATACGCAGTATTTT. Protein: CASSLGRGGTDTQYF. The variable domain in full, with the rest retrieved from reference TRBV7-9 and TRBJ2-3, is DTGVSQNPRHKITKRGQNVTFRCDPISEHNRLYWYRQTLGQGPEFLTYFQNEAQLEKSRLLSDRFSAERPKGSFSTLEIQRTEQGDSAMYLCASSLGRGGTDTQYFGPGTRLTVL.

This chain connects TRBV19 to TRBJ2-2; D is perhaps TRBD1 (6 bases). The germline V gene has CDR1 LNHDA and CDR2 SQIVND (reference sequence). The length of the CDR3 is 15 residues. Trimming stripped 3 bases from V and 3 bases from J, with 11 bases between. CDR3 amino acids: CASSIAQGYTGELFF. In DNA form, the CDR3 reads TGTGCCAGTAGTATCGCACAGGGTTACACCGGGGAGCTGTTTTTT.

The chain uses TRBV9 and TRBJ2-1, with 7 bases matching TRBD1. Germline V gene sequence: CDR1 SGDLS, CDR2 YYNGEE. The CDR3 loop spans 21 amino acids. The V and J ends lost 0 bases and 0 bases, in that order; junction bases with no gene match: 18. This CDR3 is CASSVAGDRVLIWSSYNEQFF. The CDR3 bases are TGTGCCAGCAGCGTAGCAGGTGACAGGGTATTAATTTGGAGCTCCTACAATGAGCAGTTCTTC.

The chain links TRBV18 to TRBJ1-5; 11 nucleotides agree with TRBD1. Germline V gene data show CDR1 as KGHSH and CDR2 as LQKENI. J lost 2 bases, V lost 4 bases, and 7 bases had no gene match. CDR3 length: 17 residues. Here the CDR3 DNA reads TGTGCCAGCTCACGGACAGGGGGCGGGTATGGCAATCAGCCCCAGCATTTT. Residues: CASSRTGGGYGNQPQHF.

The V gene is TRBV4-2, the J gene TRBJ2-3; tentative D call: TRBD2 (6 bases). Looked up from germline, CDR1 is LGHNA and CDR2 is YNFKEQ. The CDR3 has 17 residues. V was pared by 1 base and J by 2 bases, with 16 bases between. The CDR3: CASSQVWETGVTDTQYF. The DNA of the CDR3 is TGTGCCAGCAGCCAAGTATGGGAGACGGGGGTCACAGATACGCAGTATTTT.

The V gene is TRBV7-9, the J gene TRBJ2-5; TRBD1 matches at 9 bases. The V gene end was trimmed by 5 bases and the J gene end by 10 bases; junction bases not matched to a gene: 14. This CDR3 region has 15 residues. The V gene's germline CDR1 is SEHNR and CDR2 FQNEAQ (reference sequence). CDR3 region: CASSKGGSQGAFQYF. The DNA for the CDR3 is TGTGCCAGCAGCAAAGGGGGGTCACAGGGGGCATTCCAGTACTTC.

The table lists this clone with a count of one. V usage is TRBV5-1 and J usage is TRBJ2-5; a possible D gene is TRBD1 (6 bases). V was clipped by 4 bases and J by 2 bases, with 18 bases between them. This CDR3 has 16 residues. The germline V gene has CDR1 SGHRS and CDR2 YFSETQ. CDR3 sequence reads: CASSAGTPKIQETQYF. CDR3 coding DNA: TGCGCCAGCAGCGCCGGGACACCGAAGATACAAGAGACCCAGTACTTC.

This chain uses TRBV28 with TRBJ1-1; D may be TRBD1 (5 bases). Trimming left V 2 bases short and J 4 bases short, with 8 bases between. Germline V CDR1 and CDR2: MDHEN, SYDVKM. This CDR3 is 13 amino acids long. CDR3 DNA sequence: TGTGCCAGCAGTTTACCCGGGGGCACTGAAGCTTTCTTT. Residues: CASSLPGGTEAFF. The full variable domain, in which reference TRBV28 and TRBJ1-1 provide the parts outside the CDR3, is DVKVTQSSRYLVKRTGEKVFLECVQDMDHENMFWYRQDPGLGLRLIYFSYDVKMKEKGDIPEGYSVSREKKERFSLILESASTNQTSMYLCASSLPGGTEAFFGQGTRLTVV.

CDR3 sequence reads: CASSLGTFGQGGRGELFF. CDR3 coding DNA: TGTGCCAGCAGCTTAGGGACGTTTGGACAGGGGGGTAGGGGTGAACTGTTTTTT. The V and J genes are TRBV7-8 and TRBJ1-4; TRBD1 agrees at 10 bases. The CDR3 length is 18 residues. Trimming at V came to 1 base and at J to 12 bases, leaving 17 bases not matched to a gene. Germline V gene sequence: CDR1 SGHVS, CDR2 FQNEAQ. Full variable domain (missing parts from reference TRBV7-8 and TRBJ1-4): GAGVSQSPRYKVAKRGQDVALRCDPISGHVSLFWYQQALGQGPEFLTYFQNEAQLDKSGLPSDRFFAERPEGSVSTLKIQRTQQEDSAVYLCASSLGTFGQGGRGELFFGSGTQLSVL.

This clone has just a few counts. The CDR3 sequence: CASRPTGTSGQVYF. The CDR3 DNA sequence: TGTGCCAGCAGACCAACCGGGACTAGCGGGCAAGTGTACTTC. The V gene is TRBV7-2, the J gene TRBJ2-7; 12 nucleotides align to TRBD2. In germline, CDR1 is SGHTA, CDR2 FQGNSA. Trimming removed 6 bases from V and 12 bases from J; junction bases left unmatched: 12. There are 14 residues in the CDR3.

J is TRBJ2-7 and V is TRBV27, with TRBD2 matching 9 bases. CDR3 length: 14 residues. From germline, CDR1 is MNHEY and CDR2 SMNVEV (reference sequence). After removal of 4 bases from V and 4 bases from J, the junction contained 5 bases not matched to a gene. CDR3 residues: CASSSTSGSYEQYF. In DNA, the CDR3 is TGTGCCAGCAGTTCAACTAGCGGGTCTTACGAGCAGTACTTC.

The rearrangement uses TRBV11-2 and TRBJ2-7, with no clear D. The V and J ends lost 0 bases and 3 bases respectively, with 12 bases between them. Germline V gene data show CDR1 as SGHAT and CDR2 as FQNNGV. The CDR3 sequence is 15 residues long. The CDR3 loop reads CASSLEVGEVYEQYF. CDR3 coding DNA: TGTGCCAGCAGCTTAGAGGTAGGAGAAGTCTACGAGCAGTACTTC.

This chain joins TRBV11-2 and TRBJ2-1, with D perhaps TRBD2 (7 bases). Germline V gene lookup returns CDR1 SGHAT and CDR2 FQNNGV. This CDR3 contains 15 residues. V shed 8 bases and J shed 2 bases, with 16 bases lying between them. The CDR3 is CASAPAGAPYNEQFF. CDR3 nucleotides: TGTGCCAGCGCCCCCGCGGGGGCGCCCTACAATGAGCAGTTCTTC. Full variable domain (remainder filled in from reference TRBV11-2 and TRBJ2-1): EAGVAQSPRYKIIEKRQSVAFWCNPISGHATLYWYQQILGQGPKLLIQFQNNGVVDDSQLPKDRFSAERLKGVDSTLKIQPAKLEDSAVYLCASAPAGAPYNEQFFGPGTRLTVL.

This chain links TRBV7-2 with TRBJ2-1; the match to TRBD1 covers 10 bases. V shed 2 bases and J 7 bases; nucleotides not matched to a gene: 11. CDR1 and CDR2 (germline): SGHTA, FQGNSA. The CDR3 is 17 amino acids. This CDR3 reads CASSLNLRTGGYNEQFF. Here the CDR3 DNA reads TGTGCCAGCAGCTTAAATTTGAGGACAGGGGGTTATAATGAGCAGTTCTTC.

The chain recombines TRBV4-1 with TRBJ1-4; the D is unclear. The CDR3 has 18 residues. The ends were cut back, 3 bases at V and 0 bases at J, with 17 bases in the middle. The germline CDR1 and CDR2 sequences are MGHRA and YSYEKL. The CDR3 DNA is TGCGCCAGCAGCCACTCCCAAAAAGAAACAGCAACTAATGAAAAACTGTTTTTT. It yields the protein CASSHSQKETATNEKLFF.

The genes are TRBV4-1 and TRBJ2-2; unclear D gene. The germline CDR1 and CDR2 sequences are MGHRA and YSYEKL. The CDR3 totals 13 residues. Trimming cost V 1 base and J 6 bases, with 6 bases left between them. CDR3 bases: TGCGCCAGCAGCCAAGTCCCGGCCGGGGAGCTGTTTTTT. Translation: CASSQVPAGELFF.

This clone was found once. At the DNA level, this CDR3 is encoded by other sequences in the same sample as well. V gene TRBV5-6 combines with J gene TRBJ2-5, with 9 nucleotides matching TRBD2. Germline values: CDR1 SGHDT, CDR2 YYEEEE. With 0 bases clipped from V and 5 bases from J, the junction kept 5 bases outside the gene matches. This CDR3 has 15 amino acids. Here the CDR3 reads CASSLVAGGRETQYF. In DNA, the CDR3 is TGTGCCAGCAGCTTGGTGGCGGGGGGGCGGGAGACCCAGTACTTC. The variable domain in full, with the rest retrieved from reference TRBV5-6 and TRBJ2-5, is DAGVTQSPTHLIKTRGQQVTLRCSPKSGHDTVSWYQQALGQGPQFIFQYYEEEERQRGNFPDRFSGHQFPNYSSELNVNALLLGDSALYLCASSLVAGGRETQYFGPGTRLLVL.

The chain combines TRBV29-1 with TRBJ2-1; 13 positions agree with TRBD2. J gave up 0 bases and V 8 bases, and 4 bases lay outside the gene matches. CDR1 and CDR2 from the germline V gene are SQVTM and ANQGSEA. CDR3 length: 15 residues. The CDR3 loop is CSSWTSGSSYNEQFF. As DNA, the CDR3 is TGCAGCTCCTGGACTAGCGGGAGCTCCTACAATGAGCAGTTCTTC.